Each of the 21 T cell receptor beta chains below was sequenced from the same sample in a study of cytomegalovirus exposure and HLA in healthy donors. Both 60 Vbeta primers and 13 Jbeta primers went into the PCR. The repertoire was sequenced with immunoSEQ multiplex PCR; TCRdb's copy has only in-frame clones and lacks some. The profile covers about 82,000 clones, with about 80% appearing a single time and 3.3% taken by the ten largest. The sample was PBMCs. These receptors were taken from a man in his fifties in good health and CMV-seronegative.

The chain uses TRBV19 and TRBJ2-5; D remains unclear. The CDR3 extends over 12 amino acids. Germline assignment: CDR1 LNHDA and CDR2 SQIVND (reference sequence). Between the trimmed V and J ends, which lost 3 bases and 6 bases, there was a span of 8 bases. The CDR3 region is CASSMVAQTQYF. In DNA, the CDR3 is TGTGCCAGTAGTATGGTGGCACAGACCCAGTACTTC.

V and J are TRBV5-1 and TRBJ2-7; 11 nucleotides align to TRBD1. Germline CDR1 and CDR2: SGHRS and YFSETQ. This CDR3 contains 15 residues. V lost 4 bases to trimming and J lost 3 bases; unmatched junction nucleotides: 6. The DNA for the CDR3 is TGCGCCAGCAGCCCCGGGACAGGGGGTTTCTACGAGCAGTACTTC. This gives the protein CASSPGTGGFYEQYF.

The genes are TRBV18 and TRBJ1-2, with D hard to call. The V end lost 2 bases, the J end lost 4 bases, and 8 bases lay between the germline ends. The germline V gene encodes CDR1 KGHSH and CDR2 LQKENI. The CDR3 extends over 13 amino acids. This chain's CDR3 is CASSPGDIYGYTF. The CDR3 nucleotides are TGTGCCAGCTCACCAGGCGACATCTATGGCTACACCTTC.

The chain has TRBV9 and TRBJ1-6; no clear D gene. Germline-derived CDR1 and CDR2 are SGDLS and YYNGEE. V was pared by 4 bases and J by 12 bases, with 17 bases between. This CDR3 has 14 amino acids. The CDR3 region has the DNA TGTGCCAGCAGCCCCACCGGCAAACAGCTACCCCTCCACTTT. This codes for CASSPTGKQLPLHF.

The chain links TRBV18 to TRBJ1-2; unclear D gene. Between the trimmed V and J ends, which lost 3 bases and 6 bases, there was a span of 14 bases. The CDR3 covers 14 residues. Germline V lookup: CDR1 KGHSH, CDR2 LQKENI. The DNA of the CDR3 is TGTGCCAGCTCACCGCTCGTGGCCCCTGATGGCTACACCTTC. Translated: CASSPLVAPDGYTF.

This clone has just a few counts. CDR3 region: CASSEASGGTRNEQFF. The DNA of the CDR3 is TGTGCCAGCAGTGAAGCATCAGGCGGGACTAGAAATGAGCAGTTCTTC. This chain joins TRBV2 and TRBJ2-1, with TRBD2 matching over 8 bases. The CDR3 contains 16 residues. The ends lost 0 bases at V and 7 bases at J; junction bases unmatched: 8. The V gene's germline CDR1 is SNHLY and CDR2 FYNNEI.

This chain connects TRBV7-3 to TRBJ2-2; TRBD2 is a possible D gene (5 bases). V lost 7 bases and J lost 6, with 15 bases in between. The CDR3 runs 14 residues. CDR1 is SGHTA, CDR2 FQGTGA, per germline. This CDR3 is CASTLGLASGELFF. For the CDR3, the DNA is TGTGCCAGCACCCTCGGGCTAGCTTCCGGGGAGCTGTTTTTT.

This rearrangement joins TRBV4-1 to TRBJ2-5; 8 nucleotides agree with TRBD2. The tail of the sequence fits TRBJ2-7 better, so the J call may be wrong. This CDR3 contains 16 residues. The germline V gene encodes CDR1 MGHRA and CDR2 YSYEKL. The CDR3 protein is CASSQAGGTRIYEQYF. The CDR3 nucleotides are TGCGCCAGCAGCCAAGCGGGGGGGACAAGGATATACGAGCAGTACTTC.

The rearrangement joins TRBV10-3 to TRBJ2-5; 10 positions agree with TRBD2. V was pared by 6 bases and J by 5 bases, with 6 bases of the junction left unmatched. Germline-derived CDR1 and CDR2 are ENHRY and SYGVKD. The CDR3 contains 14 residues. CDR3 in amino acids: CAIRSSGGRETQYF. CDR3 DNA sequence: TGTGCCATCAGATCTAGCGGGGGCCGCGAGACCCAGTACTTC.

The chain employs TRBV30 and TRBJ2-4; 12 positions agree with TRBD1. Trimming took 2 bases from V and 9 from J; bases not matched to a gene: 8. The CDR3 spans 15 residues. CDR1 GTSNPN and CDR2 SVGIG come from the germline V gene (reference sequence). This CDR3 reads CAWSPKGQGASIQYF. Here the CDR3 DNA reads TGTGCCTGGAGTCCCAAGGGACAGGGGGCCAGCATTCAGTACTTC. Full variable domain (rest looked up from reference TRBV30 and TRBJ2-4): SQTIHQWPATLVQPVGSPLSLECTVEGTSNPNLYWYRQAAGRGLQLLFYSVGIGQISSEVPQNLSASRPQDRQFILSSKKLLLSDSGFYLCAWSPKGQGASIQYFGAGTRLSVL.

This chain joins TRBV7-3 and TRBJ1-1, with a possible D match to TRBD1 (6 bases). Germline CDR1 reads SGHTA; CDR2 reads FQGTGA. This CDR3 is built from 14 residues. Trimming cost V 4 bases and J 2 bases, with 11 bases left between them. The CDR3 DNA is TGTGCCAGCAGCTCAGCGACAGGTAACACTGAAGCTTTCTTT. Encoded protein: CASSSATGNTEAFF. Complete variable domain (other parts from reference TRBV7-3 and TRBJ1-1): GAGVSQTPSNKVTEKGKYVELRCDPISGHTALYWYRQSLGQGPEFLIYFQGTGAADDSGLPNDRFFAVRPEGSVSTLKIQRTERGDSAVYLCASSSATGNTEAFFGQGTRLTVV.

In DNA, the CDR3 is TGCGCCAGCAGGGCCCAAACCTCAAATTCCTACGAGCAGTACTTC. Its protein is CASRAQTSNSYEQYF. The chain has TRBV5-1 and TRBJ2-7, with no clear D. Trimming took off 5 bases at V and 1 base at J, with 16 bases between the two ends. The V gene's germline CDR1 is SGHRS and CDR2 YFSETQ. This CDR3 is 15 amino acids long.

The chain joins TRBV5-1 to TRBJ2-7; 7 positions match TRBD1. Germline loops: CDR1 SGHRS, CDR2 YFSETQ. The CDR3 is 15 residues long. V lost 3 bases to trimming and J lost 3 bases; unmatched junction nucleotides: 9. The CDR3 bases are TGCGCCAGCAGCTCGACAGGGAGCGGCAGCTACGAGCAGTACTTC. Translated: CASSSTGSGSYEQYF.

The chain recombines TRBV5-1 with TRBJ1-4, with D tentatively TRBD1 (5 bases). Germline CDR1 SGHRS, CDR2 YFSETQ. V lost 7 bases, J lost 2 bases, and 15 bases lay in between. CDR3 length: 15 residues. The CDR3 spells CASGSGRGTNEKLFF. Written as DNA, the CDR3 is TGCGCCAGCGGGTCAGGGAGGGGCACTAATGAAAAACTGTTTTTT.

The rearrangement joins TRBV4-1 to TRBJ2-5; possibly TRBD2 for D (5 bases). The germline V and J ends were trimmed by 1 base and 5 bases, with 17 bases remaining between them. Germline V gene data show CDR1 as MGHRA and CDR2 as YSYEKL. The CDR3 loop spans 16 amino acids. This CDR3 reads CASSQASAGGPETQYF. The CDR3 DNA sequence: TGCGCCAGCAGCCAAGCCTCCGCGGGCGGCCCGGAGACCCAGTACTTC.

The chain employs TRBV10-3 and TRBJ2-1; 7 bases are shared with TRBD2. CDR1 is ENHRY and CDR2 is SYGVKD in the germline V gene. CDR3 length: 13 amino acids. V lost 11 bases, J lost 0 bases, and 4 bases stayed unmatched. The CDR3 region is CAGGESSYNEQFF. For the CDR3, the DNA is TGTGCCGGGGGGGAGAGCTCCTACAATGAGCAGTTCTTC.

In DNA form, the CDR3 reads TGCGCCAGCAGCCGGTTGACAGGAGTCTATGGCTACACCTTC. It encodes CASSRLTGVYGYTF. This chain joins TRBV4-1 and TRBJ1-2, with a possible D match to TRBD1 (6 bases). The germline V gene encodes CDR1 MGHRA and CDR2 YSYEKL. This CDR3 is 14 amino acids long. V lost 4 bases to trimming and J lost 4 bases, with 13 bases between them.

V usage is TRBV28 and J usage is TRBJ1-2; 8 bases fit TRBD1. This CDR3 has 13 amino acids. After removal of 7 bases from V and 2 bases from J, the junction contained 3 bases not matched to a gene. Germline-derived CDR1 and CDR2 are MDHEN and SYDVKM. The CDR3 sequence: CASTGTGNYGYTF. In nucleotides, the CDR3 is TGTGCCAGCACCGGGACAGGAAACTATGGCTACACCTTC.

The CDR3 nucleotides are TGTGCCAGCAGCTTTGGCAGGGGAGATTATGGCTACACCTTC. Amino acid sequence: CASSFGRGDYGYTF. J is TRBJ1-2 and V is TRBV5-4, with TRBD1 as a possible D gene (6 bases). This CDR3 is 14 amino acids long. In germline, CDR1 is SGHNT, CDR2 YYREEE (reference sequence). Trimming took 2 bases from V and 5 from J, leaving 13 bases between them.

This clone has just one count. The CDR3 here is CASFRDRASYEQYF. The CDR3 DNA reads as TGTGCCAGCTTCCGGGACAGGGCGTCCTACGAGCAGTACTTC. The V gene is TRBV18, the J gene TRBJ2-7; the match to TRBD1 covers 9 bases. Germline V gives CDR1 KGHSH, CDR2 LQKENI. After removal of 7 bases from V and 1 base from J, the junction contained 5 bases not matched to a gene. The CDR3 spans 14 residues.

The genes are TRBV4-3 and TRBJ1-5; D not resolved. The CDR3 is 14 residues long. V lost 0 bases, J lost 4 bases, and 7 bases lay in between. The germline V gene has CDR1 LGHNA and CDR2 YSLEER. The chain's CDR3 is CASSQDLLNQPQHF. The CDR3 DNA is TGCGCCAGCAGCCAAGATCTTCTGAATCAGCCCCAGCATTTT.